Following are 31 T cell receptor beta chains from one sample sequenced in a study of OX40 agonist ivuxolimab in advanced cancers. Using immunoSEQ multiplex PCR, the repertoire was profiled, and TCRdb retains in-frame clones only, with some absent. The sample consists of 35,000 to 45,000 clones, 80% to 90% of them appearing once. The sample consisted of CD4+ or CD8+ T cells sorted from blood, taken in a trial of the OX40 agonist ivuxolimab. These receptors were collected from an adult with an advanced solid tumor such as melanoma, head and neck, liver or kidney cancer.

This clone was seen once. V and J are TRBV2 and TRBJ2-3; 11 nucleotides align to TRBD2. Per the germline V gene, CDR1 is SNHLY and CDR2 is FYNNEI. Losses at the gene ends were 5 bases for V and 7 bases for J; bases not matched to a gene: 11. The CDR3 totals 16 residues. The CDR3 nucleotides read TGTGCCAGCAGTAGGGACTTAGCGGGGGGGGAATATACGCAGTATTTT. Translation gives CASSRDLAGGEYTQYF.

The chain combines TRBV7-6 with TRBJ2-5; no definite D call. From germline, CDR1 is SGHVS and CDR2 FNYEAQ. Trimming took 2 bases from V and 4 from J, leaving 11 bases between them. The CDR3 spans 14 residues. The CDR3 nucleotides are TGTGCCAGCAGCTTATTGGCAGTGGGAGAGACCCAGTACTTC. Its protein product is CASSLLAVGETQYF. Together with reference TRBV7-6 and TRBJ2-5, the CDR3 gives the full variable domain: GAGVSQSPRYKVTKRGQDVALRCDPISGHVSLYWYRQALGQGPEFLTYFNYEAQQDKSGLPNDRFSAERPEGSISTLTIQRTEQRDSAMYRCASSLLAVGETQYFGPGTRLLVL.

The V call is TRBV10-3, the J call TRBJ2-6, with D perhaps matching TRBD1 (5 bases). Per the germline V gene, CDR1 is ENHRY and CDR2 is SYGVKD. CDR3 size: 17 residues. Trimming removed 3 bases from V and 1 base from J, with 13 bases in between. The CDR3 protein is CAISDQGGYSGANVLTF. In nucleotides, the CDR3 is TGTGCCATCAGTGACCAGGGTGGTTATTCTGGGGCCAACGTCCTGACTTTC.

Only one count was recorded for this clone. The gene calls are TRBV11-2 and TRBJ1-2; 8 positions agree with TRBD1. This CDR3 has 18 residues. The junction had 18 bases not matched to a gene; V was cut back by 1 base and J by 8 bases. Per germline, CDR1 SGHAT and CDR2 FQNNGV. The CDR3 loop is CASSLGRQGPLRSHGYTF. CDR3 in DNA: TGTGCCAGCAGCTTAGGCAGACAGGGGCCGCTCCGCTCCCACGGCTACACCTTC.

The chain is built from TRBV2 and TRBJ1-2; D is unclear. Germline CDR1 is SNHLY and CDR2 is FYNNEI. Trimming left V 5 bases short and J 4 bases short, with 11 bases between. The CDR3 has 13 residues. CDR3 nucleotides: TGTGCCAGCAGTTTACAGCCCATCTATGGCTACACCTTC. Amino acid sequence: CASSLQPIYGYTF.

The CDR3 bases are TGTGCCAGCAGACCGGGGGGGTCCTACAATGAGCAGTTCTTC. Translating it yields CASRPGGSYNEQFF. This sequence joins TRBV6-5 and TRBJ2-1, with TRBD2 identical over 8 bases. J lost 1 base, V lost 6 bases, and 2 bases had no gene match. Germline V gene data show CDR1 as MNHEY and CDR2 as SVGAGI. The CDR3 is 14 residues long.

CDR3: CASSPLGGVNEKLFF. As DNA, the CDR3 is TGTGCCAGCAGCCCCCTGGGGGGGGTAAATGAAAAACTGTTTTTT. This chain connects TRBV14 to TRBJ1-4, with D perhaps TRBD1 (5 bases). CDR1 and CDR2 (germline): SGHDN, FVKESK. The CDR3 extends over 15 amino acids. Trimming stripped 4 bases from V and 5 bases from J, with 14 bases between.

This clone was seen a few times. The chain is built from TRBV13 and TRBJ2-7, with D possibly being TRBD2 (6 bases). Germline CDR1 and CDR2: PRHDT and FYEKMQ (reference sequence). V was pared by 5 bases and J by 6 bases, with 17 bases between. The CDR3 spans 14 residues. The CDR3 sequence: CASSSSLGTAEQYF. The DNA for the CDR3 is TGTGCCAGCAGCAGCTCACTCGGGACTGCCGAGCAGTACTTC.

A few counts support this clone. The genes are TRBV27 and TRBJ2-2; 11 nucleotides line up with TRBD2. CDR1 and CDR2 from the germline V gene are MNHEY and SMNVEV (reference sequence). CDR3 size: 16 residues. J gave up 4 bases and V 5 bases, and 6 bases lay outside the gene matches. The DNA of the CDR3 is TGTGCCAGCAGTCCGACTAGCGGGGCGACCACCGGGGAGCTGTTTTTT. As protein: CASSPTSGATTGELFF.

This clone was recorded a few times. This rearrangement joins TRBV30 to TRBJ1-3, with TRBD1 matching 7 bases. Germline lookup yields CDR1 GTSNPN and CDR2 SVGIG (reference sequence). The CDR3 has 15 residues. V shed 2 bases, J shed 4 bases, and the junction held 8 bases outside the gene matches. CDR3 DNA sequence: TGTGCCTGGAGTCGTCCGGGGGACAGCGGAAACACCATATATTTT. Its translation is CAWSRPGDSGNTIYF.

For the CDR3, the DNA is TGTGCCAGCAGCTTAGGGGGGCAGGTTAGAAATCAGCCCCAGCATTTT. Protein sequence: CASSLGGQVRNQPQHF. The chain joins TRBV7-9 to TRBJ1-5; tentatively, D is TRBD1 (6 bases). The CDR3 length is 16 residues. Germline loops: CDR1 SEHNR, CDR2 FQNEAQ (reference sequence). Trimming stripped 1 base from V and 4 bases from J, with 14 bases between.

The V call is TRBV15, the J call TRBJ2-3, with 9 bases matching TRBD2. V gave up 5 bases and J gave up 2 bases; unmatched junction bases: 8. Germline V CDR1 and CDR2: LNHNV, YYDKDF (reference sequence). The CDR3 is made up of 16 amino acids. CDR3 sequence reads: CATSPGGGGDTDTQYF. The CDR3 DNA sequence: TGTGCCACCAGCCCGGGTGGCGGGGGGGACACAGATACGCAGTATTTT.

In this sample, this clone turned up a few times. This rearrangement joins TRBV28 to TRBJ1-5; D uncertain. Germline CDR1 MDHEN, CDR2 SYDVKM. The V end was cut by 4 bases, the J end by 5 bases, with 6 bases between. The CDR3 length is 12 residues. The DNA of the CDR3 is TGTGCCAGCAGTTCCGCCGATCAGCCCCAGCATTTT. It encodes CASSSADQPQHF.

V and J are TRBV28 and TRBJ2-7; maybe TRBD2 (6 bases). CDR1 is MDHEN and CDR2 is SYDVKM in the germline V gene. Trimming took off 5 bases at V and 0 bases at J, with 14 bases between the two ends. This CDR3 has 15 amino acids. The CDR3 bases are TGTGCCAGCAGTCCCCCGGGAGACCTCTCCTACGAGCAGTACTTC. Translating it yields CASSPPGDLSYEQYF.

The chain joins TRBV11-1 to TRBJ2-3, with D possibly being TRBD2 (5 bases). Germline CDR1 SGHAT, CDR2 FQDESV (reference sequence). This CDR3 comprises 15 residues. The V end was cut by 4 bases, the J end by 1 base, with 12 bases between. This CDR3 is CASSSQLRGTDTQYF. The CDR3 nucleotides are TGTGCCAGCAGCTCCCAGCTGAGGGGCACAGATACGCAGTATTTT.

V gene TRBV7-9 combines with J gene TRBJ2-1; maybe TRBD2 (5 bases). CDR3 length: 15 residues. V was shortened by 1 base and J by 1 base, with 8 bases between the two germline ends. CDR1 and CDR2 from the germline V gene are SEHNR and FQNEAQ (reference sequence). The CDR3 protein is CASSLGLTSYNEQFF. In DNA, the CDR3 is TGTGCCAGCAGCTTAGGACTAACGTCCTACAATGAGCAGTTCTTC.

This clone has just one count. The rearrangement links TRBV6-6 to TRBJ1-2; unclear D gene. V lost 6 bases to trimming and J lost 4 bases, with 15 bases between them. The CDR3 has 14 amino acids. CDR1 and CDR2 from the germline V gene are MNHNY and SVGAGI (reference sequence). The CDR3 region has the DNA TGTGCCAGCAGCCCACGGGCACAGAGCTATGGCTACACCTTC. Translation gives CASSPRAQSYGYTF.

This clone has only one observation. The sample has other DNA sequences that encode this CDR3 too. CDR3 DNA sequence: TGTGCCAGCAGCCAAAAGGAGGGCCACGAGCAGTACTTC. Translating it yields CASSQKEGHEQYF. V is TRBV4-2 and J is TRBJ2-7, with D maybe TRBD2 (6 bases). The germline gives CDR1 LGHNA, CDR2 YNFKEQ. The CDR3 runs to 13 residues. Trimming removed 2 bases at V and 5 bases at J, with 10 bases between.

The chain links TRBV4-2 to TRBJ2-3; 10 nucleotides line up with TRBD2. CDR3 length: 15 residues. The germline V gene has CDR1 LGHNA and CDR2 YNFKEQ. V was clipped by 2 bases and J by 5 bases; unmatched bases: 4. CDR3 residues: CASSQRAGGGDTQYF. The DNA of the CDR3 is TGTGCCAGCAGCCAAAGAGCGGGAGGGGGAGATACGCAGTATTTT.

The chain uses TRBV5-1 and TRBJ2-2, with no clear D. The CDR3 totals 12 residues. The germline CDR1 and CDR2 sequences are SGHRS and YFSETQ. Trimming shortened V by 4 bases and J by 8 bases, and 9 bases separated the two germline ends. The CDR3 DNA sequence: TGCGCCAGCAGCCCCCCCCGTGGGGAGCTGTTTTTT. This encodes CASSPPRGELFF.

The genes are TRBV10-3 and TRBJ2-7; 8 positions agree with TRBD1. Germline loops: CDR1 ENHRY, CDR2 SYGVKD. Trimming removed 9 bases from V and 2 bases from J; junction bases left unmatched: 9. The CDR3 length is 14 residues. CDR3 amino acids: CAISRQGSTYEQYF. In nucleotides, the CDR3 is TGTGCCATATCCAGACAGGGGTCAACCTACGAGCAGTACTTC.

The rearrangement joins TRBV18 to TRBJ2-7; a weak D match, TRBD1 (5 bases). The germline V and J ends were trimmed by 2 bases and 0 bases, with 14 bases remaining between them. CDR3 size: 16 residues. Germline loops: CDR1 KGHSH, CDR2 LQKENI. The CDR3 nucleotides are TGTGCCAGCTCACCAGACCAGACAGTGAGCTCCTACGAGCAGTACTTC. It codes for CASSPDQTVSSYEQYF.

CDR3 DNA sequence: TGTGCCAGCTCACGGTATCCACAGGGGAACACAGATACGCAGTATTTT. Amino acids: CASSRYPQGNTDTQYF. V gene TRBV18 combines with J gene TRBJ2-3; 7 nucleotides align to TRBD1. Germline V gives CDR1 KGHSH, CDR2 LQKENI. V dropped 4 bases and J dropped 2; count of bases not matched to a gene: 9. This CDR3 is 16 amino acids long.

The J gene is TRBJ2-3, the V gene TRBV4-1; the match to TRBD2 covers 9 bases. Per germline, CDR1 MGHRA and CDR2 YSYEKL. This CDR3 is built from 16 residues. V lost 0 bases to trimming and J lost 7 bases; unmatched junction nucleotides: 8. CDR3 sequence (DNA): TGCGCCAGCAGCCAAGAAAAGGCGGGAGGGGTGAATACGCAGTATTTT. This translates into CASSQEKAGGVNTQYF.

This chain links TRBV18 with TRBJ2-2; TRBD1 matches 8 bases. CDR1 KGHSH and CDR2 LQKENI come from the germline V gene. J was trimmed by 4 bases and V by 1 base; bases with no gene match: 5. The CDR3 length is 16 residues. The CDR3 is CASSPRPGGSTGELFF. The CDR3 DNA follows: TGTGCCAGCTCACCACGGCCAGGGGGCTCCACCGGGGAGCTGTTTTTT.

This chain links TRBV18 with TRBJ1-4; no definite D call. V shed 2 bases and J shed 7 bases, with 8 bases lying between them. The CDR3 contains 13 residues. Germline CDR1 KGHSH, CDR2 LQKENI. The CDR3 DNA is TGTGCCAGCTCACCAAAAATGGCTGAAAAACTGTTTTTT. The encoded protein is CASSPKMAEKLFF.

This clone is a singleton in its sample. The rearrangement uses TRBV6-1 and TRBJ2-7; TRBD1 matches 7 bases. Germline values: CDR1 MNHNS, CDR2 SASEGT. Trimming cost V 3 bases and J 2 bases; bases outside gene matches: 13. The CDR3 has 17 residues. CDR3 sequence: CASSEHRQGAFTYEQYF. CDR3 coding DNA: TGTGCCAGCAGTGAGCACAGACAGGGAGCCTTTACCTACGAGCAGTACTTC.

This clone occurred a few times. The V call is TRBV2, the J call TRBJ1-3; D ambiguous. Trimming left V 4 bases short and J 5 bases short, with 15 bases between. Germline V gene sequence: CDR1 SNHLY, CDR2 FYNNEI. The CDR3 consists of 15 residues. The CDR3 DNA reads TGTGCCAGCAGTGCCGTCGACCTAAGGAGAAACACCATATATTTT. Its translation is CASSAVDLRRNTIYF.

The J gene is TRBJ1-4, the V gene TRBV5-1; no clear D gene. The germline gives CDR1 SGHRS, CDR2 YFSETQ. CDR3 length: 13 amino acids. Trimming left V 1 base short and J 6 bases short, with 7 bases between. CDR3 sequence: CASSLRGYEKLFF. The CDR3 nucleotides are TGCGCCAGCAGCTTGCGCGGCTATGAAAAACTGTTTTTT.

V is TRBV7-6 and J is TRBJ1-1; TRBD1 matches at 7 bases. Germline V gives CDR1 SGHVS, CDR2 FNYEAQ. CDR3 size: 16 residues. V dropped 1 base and J dropped 5; count of bases not matched to a gene: 10. The CDR3 region is CASSLGVGGSGTEAFF. The DNA for the CDR3 is TGTGCCAGCAGCTTAGGTGTAGGGGGCTCGGGAACTGAAGCTTTCTTT.

V gene TRBV5-1 combines with J gene TRBJ2-5, with TRBD1 matching 7 bases. The CDR3 runs to 15 residues. V shed 3 bases, J shed 2 bases, and the junction held 7 bases outside the gene matches. Germline CDR1 SGHRS, CDR2 YFSETQ. CDR3 in amino acids: CASSWTGRVQETQYF. The CDR3, as DNA: TGCGCCAGCAGCTGGACAGGAAGAGTACAAGAGACCCAGTACTTC.